The subject of this entry is one T cell receptor beta chain. The data derive from a study of T cell changes during pregnancy in multiple sclerosis. V shed 6 bases and J shed 0 bases, with 6 bases lying between them. Germline-derived CDR1 and CDR2 are LNHDA and SQIVND (reference sequence). This CDR3 region has 13 residues. The assay was immunoSEQ multiplex PCR, and TCRdb's table has in-frame clones only and misses some. This table has tens of thousands of clones, more than 85% appearing once. This clonotype originated in a female donor with multiple sclerosis, enrolled in a pregnancy study. The chain uses TRBV19 and TRBJ1-3; D gene unclear. The input for sequencing was CD8+ T cells from peripheral blood mononuclear cells, taken after pregnancy. CDR3 nucleotides: TGTGCCAGTAGGTTAGACTCTGGAAACACCATATATTTT. Translating gives CASRLDSGNTIYF. The full variable domain, its missing parts supplied by reference TRBV19 and TRBJ1-3, is DGGITQSPKYLFRKEGQNVTLSCEQNLNHDAMYWYRQDPGQGLRLIYYSQIVNDFQKGDIAEGYSVSREKKESFPLTVTSAQKNPTAFYLCASRLDSGNTIYFGEGSWLTVV.